Listed here are 9 T cell receptor beta chains from one sample, sequenced in a study of T cell responses to AZD1222 COVID-19 vaccine (dated by TCRdb to 2020 to 2023). Interpreted using the paper, the time point label stands for: about 28 days (+/-7) after the second vaccine dose. Explained via the paper, the treatment or condition label denotes: meningococcal conjugate vaccine given as trial control. Library method: the immunoSEQ multiplex PCR assay. As stored in TCRdb, this immuneACCESS dataset retains in-frame rearrangements with V and J assigned. A fraction of the clones does not appear; measured against another copy, unresolved V genes explain less than half of the discrepancy, and the remainder lacks a known reason. The table for this sample lists approximately 150,000 clones; roughly 88% of them were counted only once. The ten largest clones take up roughly 5.4% of the sample. Sequences were derived from peripheral blood, sampled 28 days after the second dose of the MenACWY control vaccine. These TCRs come from an adult who received the MenACWY meningococcal vaccine as a control.

This clone was observed once. Here the CDR3 reads CASSFGVAGGTQYF. As DNA, the CDR3 is TGTGCCAGCAGTTTTGGGGTAGCGGGAGGCACGCAGTATTTT. The V and J genes are TRBV27 and TRBJ2-3; 10 nucleotides align to TRBD2. After removal of 3 bases from V and 9 bases from J, the junction contained 6 bases not matched to a gene. The CDR3 runs 14 residues. The germline CDR1 and CDR2 sequences are MNHEY and SMNVEV (reference sequence).

The chain uses TRBV4-3 and TRBJ1-1; 7 bases map to TRBD1. V lost 1 base and J lost 6; bases outside the gene matches: 8. Germline CDR1 is LGHNA and CDR2 is YSLEER. CDR3 length equals 15 residues. The DNA for the CDR3 is TGCGCCAGCAGCCAAGGGAGACAGGGAGGGTCTGAAGCTTTCTTT. Its protein product is CASSQGRQGGSEAFF.

The chain couples TRBV5-1 to TRBJ2-7, with 8 bases fitting TRBD2. Germline lookup yields CDR1 SGHRS and CDR2 YFSETQ. This CDR3 is 15 amino acids long. The ends lost 7 bases at V and 0 bases at J; junction bases unmatched: 9. CDR3 in DNA: TGCGCCAGCCGCGGGGGGTCGTATGGCTCCTACGAGCAGTACTTC. Encoded protein: CASRGGSYGSYEQYF.

The chain uses TRBV14 and TRBJ2-5; D is unclear. Germline lookup yields CDR1 SGHDN and CDR2 FVKESK. The CDR3 covers 13 residues. Trimming left V 4 bases short and J 3 bases short, with 9 bases between. The CDR3 region is CASSPLSEETQYF. CDR3 nucleotides: TGTGCCAGCAGCCCCCTTTCTGAAGAGACCCAGTACTTC.

J is TRBJ2-1 and V is TRBV28, with 11 nucleotides matching TRBD2. The CDR3 spans 14 residues. Losses at the gene ends were 7 bases for V and 4 bases for J; bases not matched to a gene: 3. In germline, CDR1 is MDHEN, CDR2 SYDVKM. CDR3 amino acids: CASMGLAEYNEQFF. The CDR3 DNA sequence: TGTGCCAGCATGGGACTAGCGGAATACAATGAGCAGTTCTTC. Together with reference TRBV28 and TRBJ2-1, the CDR3 gives the full variable domain: DVKVTQSSRYLVKRTGEKVFLECVQDMDHENMFWYRQDPGLGLRLIYFSYDVKMKEKGDIPEGYSVSREKKERFSLILESASTNQTSMYLCASMGLAEYNEQFFGPGTRLTVL.

This clone was seen a single time. The CDR3 loop is CASSPITGSSYNEQFF. The CDR3 nucleotides read TGTGCCAGCAGCCCCATCACCGGGAGCTCCTACAATGAGCAGTTCTTC. The V call is TRBV11-3, the J call TRBJ2-1; a possible D gene is TRBD2 (6 bases). The CDR3 runs to 16 residues. The germline CDR1 and CDR2 sequences are SGHNT and YENEEA. V was pared by 5 bases and J by 0 bases, with 14 bases between.

The V and J genes are TRBV28 and TRBJ1-2, with unresolved D. Germline CDR1 is MDHEN and CDR2 is SYDVKM. Trimming removed 6 bases from V and 4 bases from J, with 15 bases in between. CDR3 size: 14 residues. The DNA of the CDR3 is TGTGCCAGCAGCAGAGATTCAAGGTCCTATGGCTACACCTTC. As protein: CASSRDSRSYGYTF.

This clone appeared a single time. The gene calls are TRBV7-2 and TRBJ1-4; D gene ambiguous. This CDR3 comprises 15 residues. Per the germline V gene, CDR1 is SGHTA and CDR2 is FQGNSA. The V gene lost 5 bases and the J gene lost 3 bases, with 13 bases spanning the gap. The CDR3 loop reads CASSAALIPNEKLFF. CDR3 DNA sequence: TGTGCCAGCAGCGCGGCTCTCATCCCTAATGAAAAACTGTTTTTT. The full variable domain, completed using reference TRBV7-2 and TRBJ1-4, is GAGVSQSPSNKVTEKGKDVELRCDPISGHTALYWYRQSLGQGLEFLIYFQGNSAPDKSGLPSDRFSAERTGGSVSTLTIQRTQQEDSAVYLCASSAALIPNEKLFFGSGTQLSVL.

This rearrangement joins TRBV7-9 to TRBJ2-7; D may be TRBD2 (5 bases). This CDR3 has 13 residues. Trimming shortened V by 5 bases and J by 0 bases, and 8 bases separated the two germline ends. The germline V gene has CDR1 SEHNR and CDR2 FQNEAQ (reference sequence). As DNA, the CDR3 is TGTGCCAGCAGCCGGGGTTCCTCCTACGAGCAGTACTTC. Protein product: CASSRGSSYEQYF.